A single TCR beta chain is shown here with its context. Its specificity is unknown. This record belongs to a study of post-analysis software for immune sequencing data. Per germline, CDR1 SGDLS and CDR2 YYNGEE. The CDR3 is 17 amino acids. The trim removed 2 bases at V and 6 bases at J, leaving 10 bases unmatched. Study findings and constraints: The five TRBV segments detected at higher frequency in patients than in controls included TRBV5-6, TRBV5-1 and TRBV20-1.

Each TCR beta cDNA library carried unique molecular identifiers. TCRdb reprocessed the PCR reads via MiXCR and lists one record per CDR3 protein. The sample carries about 770,000 distinct CDR3 sequences, around 45% recorded once. The receptor comes from a girl between 10 and 17 years old with multiple sclerosis. The sequenced sample was blood. This chain links TRBV9 with TRBJ2-2; 10 nucleotides line up with TRBD1. The CDR3 region is CASSVMIDRGLPGELFF. In nucleotides, the CDR3 is TGTGCCAGCAGCGTTATGATAGACAGGGGGCTTCCCGGGGAGCTGTTTTTT.